The TCR beta chain described here comes from a study of cytomegalovirus exposure and HLA in healthy donors. Study information: Membership in the Caucasian-associated ancestry cluster was found for 81% of fewer than 450 genotyped donors.

This clone turned up a few times. Its target is not known. 60 Vbeta and 13 Jbeta primers were used in PCR. Using immunoSEQ multiplex PCR, the repertoire was profiled, and TCRdb retains in-frame clones only, with some absent. The profile shows just over 95,000 clones, around four fifths of them singletons. Trimming left V 2 bases short and J 1 base short, with 8 bases between. The germline V gene has CDR1 LNHDA and CDR2 SQIVND (reference sequence). The CDR3 is made up of 14 amino acids. Study results and caveats: Excluded: some indistinguishable V segments such as TRBV6-2 and TRBV6-3. Later on, a genetic analysis was performed. It linked a missense variant in DCLRE1C with V- and J-gene trimming of TCR beta.

The chain combines TRBV19 with TRBJ1-1, with no clear D. Specimen: PBMCs. The TCR was taken from a middle-aged woman in good health and CMV-seronegative. CDR3 in amino acids: CASSISSPNTEAFF. CDR3 nucleotides: TGTGCCAGTAGTATAAGCTCCCCGAACACTGAAGCTTTCTTT.